This T cell receptor beta chain was sequenced in a study of T cell responses to AZD1222 COVID-19 vaccine. V was pared by 5 bases and J by 4 bases, with 21 bases between. Germline CDR1 and CDR2: SGHTA and FQGNSA. The CDR3 is 17 amino acids. Sequenced by immunoSEQ multiplex PCR; TCRdb stores in-frame clones only, minus some. The sample lists approximately 110,000 clones, about 91% seen once, with 4% to 5.5% in the top ten. The J gene is TRBJ1-5, the V gene TRBV7-2, with D possibly TRBD1 on 5 matching bases. The material sequenced was peripheral blood, taken on day 0 of AZD1222 vaccination. The receptor comes from an adult in good health. The CDR3: CASSTPLGWGSNQPQHF. CDR3 nucleotide sequence: TGTGCCAGCAGCACCCCGTTGGGATGGGGGTCGAATCAGCCCCAGCATTTT.